Listed here are 4 T cell receptor beta chains from one sample, sequenced in a study of Graves' ophthalmopathy and Graves' hyperthyroidism. The sequenced template was RNA, covering the TCR beta CDR3 region. Following a first-round RT-PCR that used HTBI primers, a second-round multiplex PCR was carried out. MiXCR, applied by TCRdb to the multiplex PCR reads, yields one record per CDR3 protein. In the table there are about 380,000 distinct CDR3 sequences, approximately 15% of which are singletons. Sequenced material: peripheral blood. These receptors originate from a woman aged 18-29 years with stable Graves' hyperthyroidism.

This clonotype was counted ten times or more. The chain carries TRBV6-2 or TRBV6-3 and TRBJ2-5; 12 bases line up with TRBD1. Germline V gene data show CDR1 as MNHEY and CDR2 as SVGEGT. Trimming cost V 2 bases and J 5 bases; bases outside gene matches: 3. CDR3 length equals 15 residues. CDR3 sequence: CASSYGTGGEETQYF. CDR3 sequence (DNA): TGTGCCAGCAGTTACGGGACAGGGGGCGAGGAGACCCAGTACTTC.

This clonotype was found many times. The chain recombines TRBV27 with TRBJ1-2; D is possibly TRBD1 (6 bases). Germline loops: CDR1 MNHEY, CDR2 SMNVEV (reference sequence). Deletions cut 4 bases from V and 2 bases from J, with 14 bases between. The CDR3 length is 15 residues. DNA for the CDR3: TGTGCCAGCAGTTGGTCAGGGGTTTCAAACTATGGCTACACCTTC. It is translated as CASSWSGVSNYGYTF.

This clonotype was observed many times. This rearrangement joins TRBV29-1 to TRBJ1-1, with 8 bases fitting TRBD1. The trim removed 5 bases at V and 4 bases at J, leaving 6 bases unmatched. Germline values: CDR1 SQVTM, CDR2 ANQGSEA. The CDR3 loop spans 13 amino acids. The CDR3 DNA reads as TGCAGCGTTCCCTCGGACAGGGCCACTGAAGCTTTCTTT. It encodes CSVPSDRATEAFF.

This clonotype was observed a few times. V and J are TRBV3-1 and TRBJ2-5; 13 nucleotides match TRBD2. Unmatched junction bases numbered 4, after V lost 3 bases and J lost 3 bases. The CDR3 spans 16 residues. Germline-derived CDR1 and CDR2 are LGHDT and YNNKEL (reference sequence). This CDR3 reads CASSQATSGGKETQYF. Here the CDR3 DNA reads TGTGCCAGCAGCCAGGCGACTAGCGGGGGGAAAGAGACCCAGTACTTC.